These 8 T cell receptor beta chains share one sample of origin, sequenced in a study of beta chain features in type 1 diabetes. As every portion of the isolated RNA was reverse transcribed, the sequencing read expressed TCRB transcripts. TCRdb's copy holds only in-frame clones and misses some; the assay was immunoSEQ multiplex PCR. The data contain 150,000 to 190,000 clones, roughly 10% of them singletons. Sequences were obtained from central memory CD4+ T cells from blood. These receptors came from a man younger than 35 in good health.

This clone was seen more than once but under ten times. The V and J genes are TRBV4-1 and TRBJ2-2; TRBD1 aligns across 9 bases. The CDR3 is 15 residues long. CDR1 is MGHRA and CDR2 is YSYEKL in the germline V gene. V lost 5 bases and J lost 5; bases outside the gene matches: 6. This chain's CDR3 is CASSKGQGRTGELFF. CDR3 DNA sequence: TGCGCCAGCAGCAAGGGACAGGGAAGAACCGGGGAGCTGTTTTTT.

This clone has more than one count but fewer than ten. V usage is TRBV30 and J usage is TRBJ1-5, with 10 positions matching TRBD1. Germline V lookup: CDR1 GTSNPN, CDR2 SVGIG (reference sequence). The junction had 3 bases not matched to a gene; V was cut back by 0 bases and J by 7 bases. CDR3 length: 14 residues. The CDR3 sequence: CAWSVGQGHQPQHF. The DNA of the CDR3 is TGTGCCTGGAGTGTGGGACAGGGGCACCAGCCCCAGCATTTT.

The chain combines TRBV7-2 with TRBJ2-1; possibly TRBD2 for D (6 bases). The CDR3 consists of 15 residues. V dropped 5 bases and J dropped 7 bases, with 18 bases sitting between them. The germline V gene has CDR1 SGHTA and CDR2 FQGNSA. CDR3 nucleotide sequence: TGTGCCAGCAGCACCCAATATGGGGCGGGGAATGAGCAGTTCTTC. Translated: CASSTQYGAGNEQFF.

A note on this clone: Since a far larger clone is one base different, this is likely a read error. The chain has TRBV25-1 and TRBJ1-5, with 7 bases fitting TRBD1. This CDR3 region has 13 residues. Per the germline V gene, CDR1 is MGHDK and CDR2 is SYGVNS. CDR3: CSSSDRANQPQHF. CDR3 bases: TGTTCCAGCAGTGACAGGGCCAATCAGCCCCAGCATTTT.

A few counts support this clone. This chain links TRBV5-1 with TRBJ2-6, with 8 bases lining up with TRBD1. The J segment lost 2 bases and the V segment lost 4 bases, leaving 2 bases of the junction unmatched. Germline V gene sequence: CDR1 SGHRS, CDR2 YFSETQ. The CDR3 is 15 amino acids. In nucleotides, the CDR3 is TGCGCCAGCAGCCTACAGGGGGCTGGGGCCAACGTCCTGACTTTC. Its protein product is CASSLQGAGANVLTF.

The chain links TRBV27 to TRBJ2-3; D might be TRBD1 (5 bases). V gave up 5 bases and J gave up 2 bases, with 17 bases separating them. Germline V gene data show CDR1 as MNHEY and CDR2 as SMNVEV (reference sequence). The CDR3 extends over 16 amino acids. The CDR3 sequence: CASSPNRLENTDTQYF. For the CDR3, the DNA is TGTGCCAGCAGTCCAAACAGGTTGGAGAACACAGATACGCAGTATTTT.

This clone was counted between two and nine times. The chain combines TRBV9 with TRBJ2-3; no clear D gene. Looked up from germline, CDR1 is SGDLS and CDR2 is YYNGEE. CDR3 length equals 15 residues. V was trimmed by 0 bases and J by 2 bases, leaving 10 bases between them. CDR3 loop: CASSVAPGNTDTQYF. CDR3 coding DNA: TGTGCCAGCAGCGTAGCCCCGGGTAACACAGATACGCAGTATTTT. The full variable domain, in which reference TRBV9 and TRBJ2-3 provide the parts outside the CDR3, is DSGVTQTPKHLITATGQRVTLRCSPRSGDLSVYWYQQSLDQGLQFLIQYYNGEERAKGNILERFSAQQFPDLHSELNLSSLELGDSALYFCASSVAPGNTDTQYFGPGTRLTVL.

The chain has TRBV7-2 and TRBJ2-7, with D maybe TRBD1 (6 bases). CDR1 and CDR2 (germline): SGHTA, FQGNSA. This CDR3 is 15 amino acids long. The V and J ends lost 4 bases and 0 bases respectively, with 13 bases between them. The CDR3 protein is CASSSRQAHSYEQYF. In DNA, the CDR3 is TGTGCCAGCAGCTCCCGACAGGCCCACTCCTACGAGCAGTACTTC. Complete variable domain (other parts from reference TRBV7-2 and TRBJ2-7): GAGVSQSPSNKVTEKGKDVELRCDPISGHTALYWYRQSLGQGLEFLIYFQGNSAPDKSGLPSDRFSAERTGGSVSTLTIQRTQQEDSAVYLCASSSRQAHSYEQYFGPGTRLTVT.